This T cell receptor beta chain stems from a study of cytomegalovirus exposure and HLA in healthy donors. It was healthy bone marrow donors who served as donors. Study-wide points: Rarity held for most TCR sequences, but there were some public TCRs that occurred in many donors. In presence/absence analyses, roughly uniform sequencing depth across donors was assumed.

A word on this clone: Its specificity is unknown.

It was with 60 Vbeta and 13 Jbeta primers that the PCR ran. Assay used: immunoSEQ multiplex PCR; TCRdb lists only in-frame clones, some missing. The table for this sample gives roughly 150,000 clones. Input material: PBMCs. The TCR sequence derives from a woman aged 45-65 years in good health and CMV-seronegative.

The CDR3 reads CASSLVRGSTDTQYF. In nucleotides, the CDR3 is TGTGCCAGCAGCTTAGTTAGGGGTAGCACAGATACGCAGTATTTT. The chain links TRBV11-2 to TRBJ2-3, with a weak D call TRBD1 (5 bases). The CDR3 covers 15 residues. Germline V CDR1 and CDR2: SGHAT, FQNNGV. Trimming pared 1 base from V and 0 bases from J, leaving 8 bases between.